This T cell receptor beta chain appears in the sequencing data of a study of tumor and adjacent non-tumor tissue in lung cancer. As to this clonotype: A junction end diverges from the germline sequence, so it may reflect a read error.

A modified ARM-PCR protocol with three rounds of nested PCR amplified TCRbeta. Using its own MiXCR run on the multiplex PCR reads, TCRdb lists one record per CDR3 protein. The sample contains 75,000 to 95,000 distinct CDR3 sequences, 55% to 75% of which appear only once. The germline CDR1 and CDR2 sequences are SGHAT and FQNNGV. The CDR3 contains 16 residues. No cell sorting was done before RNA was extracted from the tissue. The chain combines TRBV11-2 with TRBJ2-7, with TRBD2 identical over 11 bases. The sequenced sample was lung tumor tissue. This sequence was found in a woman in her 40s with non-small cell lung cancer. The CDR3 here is CAISLELAGDSNEQCF. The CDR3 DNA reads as TGTGCCATCAGCTTAGAACTAGCGGGAGATAGCAACGAGCAGTGCTTC.